This TCR beta chain emerged from a study of regulatory T cells in long-lasting Graves disease (dated by TCRdb to about 2021). Study-level background: Persistent Graves' disease was defined as antithyroid drug treatment for over 5 years with persistently positive TSH receptor autoantibodies. Patients with persistent Graves' disease were compared with patients with newly diagnosed Graves' disease using TCR sequencing and RNA sequencing of peripheral blood. The study was conducted in China and was registered as a clinical trial. A total of approximately 35 samples underwent TCR sequencing: around 13 from persistent and approximately 20 from newly diagnosed Graves' disease patients. On average, persistent Graves' disease patients in the clinical cohort had been on antithyroid drugs for approximately ten years. Study-wide findings and limitations: Lower TCR Shannon entropy and fewer highly expanded clones were observed in persistent Graves' disease patients than in newly diagnosed patients, which suggested clonal expansion. Because the primary lesion, thyroid tissue, could not be accessed, the study looked at peripheral blood alone. Persistent disease showed preferential use of TRBV28, TRBJ1-2 and TRBJ2-5, whereas newly diagnosed disease favored TRBV20-1 and TRBJ2-1. The authors acknowledged the small sample size as a limitation that may reduce accuracy. More public clonotypes were shared among persistent patients (under 3,000) than among newly diagnosed patients (roughly 1,000). Sequencing and analysis were restricted to the TCR beta chain.

The library was produced with multiplex PCR. TCRdb lists the instrument as Illumina HiSeq 4000. TCR beta libraries were built with iRepertoire HTBI primers and Arm-PCR amplification of CDR3 regions. Before sequencing, the PCR products underwent gel purification. The authors processed their data as follows. Gene usage analysis of CDR3 amino acid clonotypes relied on the approximately 68 TRBV and 14 TRBJ segments identified across samples. Filtered high-quality paired reads were merged into contigs using COPE and FqMerger. BLAST was used to align contigs to the IMGT TRBV, TRBD and TRBJ reference genes, and CDR3 was defined following IMGT. Highly expanded clones were defined as clonotypes with a frequency above 0.1%. Shannon entropy was used to measure repertoire diversity, and the Gini coefficient was used to measure V-J evenness. Public clonotypes were defined as clonotypes shared by more than one individual. TCRdb reran the public reads through fastp at Q25 and MiXCR, keeping productive beta chains. Rows are unified per CDR3 protein, each entry keeping the most common DNA and genes. Clone size and V and J calls follow TCRdb, not the original study. The sample data list approximately 400,000 distinct CDR3 sequences, and roughly 24% of these were observed just once. The biggest ten clones account for around 30% of the sample.

This clonotype was detected a few times. What antigen it recognizes has not been identified. No much larger clone is present one base from it, and per-base qualities are unavailable. The sample's time point label, in plain terms: persistent/refractory GD, antithyroid drugs over 5 years with positive TRAb. For both TCR sequencing and RNA sequencing, RNA was extracted from PBMCs in TRIzol. The diagnosis of Graves' disease was made according to American Thyroid Association guidelines. Patients for the study were recruited at an endocrinology department in Xi'an, China. Each patient gave around 9 milliliters of peripheral blood, collected in an EDTA anticoagulant tube. PBMCs were isolated by Ficoll Paque Plus density gradient separation without further T cell sorting. An Agilent 2100 Bioanalyzer and agarose gel were used to check RNA quality, while a NanoDrop 2000 measured RNA concentration. A distance of 13 bases separates the germline ends of V and J, which lose 0 bases and 9 bases respectively. From the cysteine through the phenylalanine, the CDR3 covers 15 amino acids. CDR3 DNA only is kept here, 45 bases in frame from base 1. CDR1 SGHRS and CDR2 YFSETQ are derived from the germline V gene.

Sequencing was performed on peripheral blood mononuclear cells (PBMCs), taken when the disease was refractory, from a patient treated with antithyroid drugs. The TCR sequence derives from a woman aged 40 to 50 with Graves disease. Donor details come from another sample of the same person, matched by shared clones. The chain was built from TRBV5-1 and TRBJ1-6; D gene: possibly TRBD1, on 6 matching bases. In nucleotides, the sequence is TGCGCCAGCAGCTTGGAACAGGGTGTCGGTTCACCCCTCCACTTT. Translated, this gives CASSLEQGVGSPLHF.